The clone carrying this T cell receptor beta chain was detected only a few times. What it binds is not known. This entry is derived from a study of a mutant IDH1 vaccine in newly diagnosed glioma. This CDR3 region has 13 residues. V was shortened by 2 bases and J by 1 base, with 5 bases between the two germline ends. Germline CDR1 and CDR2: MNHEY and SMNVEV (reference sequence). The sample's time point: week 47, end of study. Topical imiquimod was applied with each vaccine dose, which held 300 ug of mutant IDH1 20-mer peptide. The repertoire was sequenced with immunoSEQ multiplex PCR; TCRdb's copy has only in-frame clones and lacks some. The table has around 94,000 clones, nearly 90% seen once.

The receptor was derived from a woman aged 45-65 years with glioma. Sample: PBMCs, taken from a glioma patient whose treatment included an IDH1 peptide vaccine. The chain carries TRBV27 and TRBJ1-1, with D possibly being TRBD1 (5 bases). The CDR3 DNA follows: TGTGCCAGCAGTTTACAGGGGAACACTGAAGCTTTCTTT. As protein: CASSLQGNTEAFF.